What follows are 15 T cell receptor beta chains derived from one specimen sequenced in a study of blood T cell repertoires in COVID-19. Only in-frame clones appear in the TCRdb table, and some are missing; sequencing was by immunoSEQ multiplex PCR. The data show a few hundred thousand clones, with more than 90% seen just once and around 2.6% held by the top ten. Sample: peripheral blood. The receptors stem from a person aged 18-30 years with COVID-19, enrolled during active disease.

V is TRBV7-6 and J is TRBJ2-7; 10 bases match TRBD1. CDR1 is SGHVS and CDR2 is FNYEAQ in the germline V gene. The junction had 6 bases not matched to a gene; V was cut back by 5 bases and J by 2 bases. This CDR3 spans 15 amino acids. CDR3 in DNA: TGTGCCAGCAGCCACCGGGACAGGGGACCCTACGAGCAGTACTTC. This translates into CASSHRDRGPYEQYF. The full variable domain, completed using reference TRBV7-6 and TRBJ2-7, is GAGVSQSPRYKVTKRGQDVALRCDPISGHVSLYWYRQALGQGPEFLTYFNYEAQQDKSGLPNDRFSAERPEGSISTLTIQRTEQRDSAMYRCASSHRDRGPYEQYFGPGTRLTVT.

The chain recombines TRBV4-3 with TRBJ2-3; 7 bases match TRBD1. CDR1 is LGHNA and CDR2 is YSLEER in the germline V gene. This CDR3 spans 16 amino acids. The trim removed 0 bases at V and 4 bases at J, leaving 7 bases unmatched. The CDR3, as DNA: TGCGCCAGCAGCCAAGATTCGACAGGGACAGCAGATACGCAGTATTTT. It encodes CASSQDSTGTADTQYF.

V is TRBV4-1 and J is TRBJ1-1; D unclear. This CDR3 comprises 16 residues. CDR1 MGHRA and CDR2 YSYEKL come from the germline V gene. V lost 4 bases and J lost 2, with 17 bases in between. The CDR3 DNA is TGCGCCAGCAGCCGCTTTCACCCGGGAGCTAACACTGAAGCTTTCTTT. Translating it yields CASSRFHPGANTEAFF.

The rearrangement links TRBV19 to TRBJ2-1, with D maybe TRBD2 (6 bases). The CDR3 is made up of 14 amino acids. Trimming shortened V by 4 bases and J by 6 bases, and 13 bases separated the two germline ends. Germline-derived CDR1 and CDR2 are LNHDA and SQIVND (reference sequence). As DNA, the CDR3 is TGTGCCAGTAGTAGCGGGACTGGATTCAATGAGCAGTTCTTC. This sequence encodes CASSSGTGFNEQFF.

The chain joins TRBV28 to TRBJ2-7; a weak D match, TRBD1 (6 bases). Deletions cut 0 bases from V and 6 bases from J, with 6 bases between. Germline loops: CDR1 MDHEN, CDR2 SYDVKM. The CDR3 spans 12 residues. The CDR3, as DNA: TGTGCCAGCAGTTTATGGACAGGCGAGCAGTACTTC. Protein: CASSLWTGEQYF.

The chain is built from TRBV12-3 or TRBV12-4 and TRBJ2-3, with D unresolved. The V end lost 3 bases, the J end lost 2 bases, and 6 bases lay between the germline ends. The CDR3 is made up of 13 amino acids. In DNA form, the CDR3 reads TGTGCCAGCAGTTTTTTCCTCACAGATACGCAGTATTTT. Its translation: CASSFFLTDTQYF.

The chain joins TRBV4-1 to TRBJ2-1; 14 bases match TRBD2. Trimming cost V 3 bases and J 3 bases; bases outside gene matches: 4. Germline-derived CDR1 and CDR2 are MGHRA and YSYEKL. This CDR3 contains 17 residues. The CDR3 nucleotides are TGCGCCAGCAGCCAGGGACTAGCGGGAGAAAACTACAATGAGCAGTTCTTC. It yields the protein CASSQGLAGENYNEQFF.

A note on this clone: Other DNA sequences in this specimen translate into the identical CDR3. This chain links TRBV7-2 with TRBJ2-3, with TRBD2 matching 9 bases. Germline assignment: CDR1 SGHTA and CDR2 FQGNSA. The ends lost 3 bases at V and 3 bases at J; junction bases unmatched: 4. The CDR3 runs to 15 residues. The CDR3 DNA is TGTGCCAGCAGCTTGGGACTAGCATATACAGATACGCAGTATTTT. This sequence encodes CASSLGLAYTDTQYF.

The CDR3 DNA reads as TGTGCCAGTAGTACCCAGGGTTGGACTGAAGCTTTCTTT. Its protein is CASSTQGWTEAFF. The V call is TRBV19, the J call TRBJ1-1; maybe TRBD1 (5 bases). The CDR3 consists of 13 residues. The germline V gene encodes CDR1 LNHDA and CDR2 SQIVND (reference sequence). The V gene lost 4 bases and the J gene lost 5 bases, with 11 bases spanning the gap.

The chain employs TRBV5-4 and TRBJ2-5; 7 bases match TRBD2. CDR1 and CDR2 from the germline V gene are SGHNT and YYREEE (reference sequence). This CDR3 contains 14 residues. The J segment lost 1 base and the V segment lost 4 bases, leaving 4 bases of the junction unmatched. CDR3 protein: CASSQGLTQETQYF. Here the CDR3 DNA reads TGTGCCAGCAGCCAGGGACTAACCCAAGAGACCCAGTACTTC.

The V and J genes are TRBV9 and TRBJ2-2; TRBD2 matches at 7 bases. Germline lookup yields CDR1 SGDLS and CDR2 YYNGEE. Unmatched junction bases numbered 6, after V lost 0 bases and J lost 4 bases. The CDR3 loop spans 16 amino acids. The CDR3 sequence: CASSVDPAGFTGELFF. CDR3 DNA: TGTGCCAGCAGCGTAGATCCAGCGGGATTCACCGGGGAGCTGTTTTTT.

V and J are TRBV19 and TRBJ1-2, with D hard to call. Germline CDR1 and CDR2: LNHDA and SQIVND (reference sequence). Deletions cut 5 bases from V and 7 bases from J, with 11 bases between. The CDR3 totals 12 residues. In DNA form, the CDR3 reads TGTGCCAGTAGTGTCCGGGATACTGGCTACACCTTC. Protein: CASSVRDTGYTF.

J is TRBJ1-4 and V is TRBV6-5, with 8 nucleotides matching TRBD1. CDR1 MNHEY and CDR2 SVGAGI come from the germline V gene. The CDR3 is 16 residues long. Losses at the gene ends were 0 bases for V and 3 bases for J; bases not matched to a gene: 3. In DNA form, the CDR3 reads TGTGCCAGCAGTTACTCGACAGGGGCACCTAATGAAAAACTGTTTTTT. It encodes CASSYSTGAPNEKLFF.

This chain connects TRBV28 to TRBJ2-2; D remains unclear. V was clipped by 6 bases and J by 4 bases, with 15 bases between them. Germline V gives CDR1 MDHEN, CDR2 SYDVKM. CDR3 length equals 15 residues. The CDR3: CASRPGSGVTGELFF. In nucleotides, the CDR3 is TGTGCCAGCAGGCCCGGGTCCGGAGTCACCGGGGAGCTGTTTTTT. The variable domain in full, with the rest retrieved from reference TRBV28 and TRBJ2-2, is DVKVTQSSRYLVKRTGEKVFLECVQDMDHENMFWYRQDPGLGLRLIYFSYDVKMKEKGDIPEGYSVSREKKERFSLILESASTNQTSMYLCASRPGSGVTGELFFGEGSRLTVL.

V and J are TRBV2 and TRBJ1-5; a possible D gene is TRBD1 (5 bases). CDR1 and CDR2 from the germline V gene are SNHLY and FYNNEI. Trimming stripped 2 bases from V and 5 bases from J, with 13 bases between. CDR3 size: 15 residues. The CDR3 DNA reads as TGTGCCAGCAGTGAACTAGGAGGGGCCGATCAGCCCCAGCATTTT. It translates to CASSELGGADQPQHF.